This TCR beta chain originates from a study of OX40 agonist ivuxolimab in advanced cancers. This CDR3 is 13 amino acids long. Per germline, CDR1 MDHEN and CDR2 SYDVKM. Trimming cost V 7 bases and J 5 bases, with 12 bases left between them. The repertoire was sequenced with immunoSEQ multiplex PCR; TCRdb's copy has only in-frame clones and lacks some. Here the sample spans 85,000 to 100,000 clones, 87% being singletons. The rearrangement uses TRBV28 and TRBJ2-4; weak D call: TRBD1 (6 bases). This TCR came from an adult with an advanced solid tumor such as melanoma, head and neck, liver or kidney cancer. Sequenced material: CD4+ or CD8+ T cells sorted from blood, taken in a trial of the OX40 agonist ivuxolimab. CDR3 sequence (DNA): TGTGCCAGCAACTCGGACAGTCAAAACATTCAGTACTTC. This codes for CASNSDSQNIQYF.